This TCR beta chain was retrieved from a study of monozygotic twins with cystic fibrosis. For the study at large: Library input was three micrograms of fragmented DNA, with roughly 14 PCR cycles.

Comments on this clone: Its antigen is not identified.

The repertoire was sequenced with immunoSEQ multiplex PCR; TCRdb's copy has only in-frame clones and lacks some. The top ten hold 0.8% to 1% of the sample, which has 29,000 or so clones, approximately 86% seen once. Study outcomes and limitations: Low clonality (median roughly 0.009) suggested a mostly naive repertoire. Monozygotic CF twin pairs shared significantly more nucleotide-identical clonotypes than unrelated CF individuals did. V usage most resembled the co-twin in 13 of 16 pairs.

V was pared by 4 bases and J by 5 bases, with 8 bases between. The CDR3 contains 13 residues. Germline CDR1 and CDR2: SNHLY and FYNNEI. This chain links TRBV2 with TRBJ2-2, with D hard to call. The specimen was blood. This TCR was recovered from a girl aged 2 to 10 with cystic fibrosis. This chain's CDR3 is CASSARMTGELFF. Written as DNA, the CDR3 is TGTGCCAGCAGTGCTCGGATGACCGGGGAGCTGTTTTTT. The whole variable domain, filled in from reference TRBV2 and TRBJ2-2, reads EPEVTQTPSHQVTQMGQEVILRCVPISNHLYFYWYRQILGQKVEFLVSFYNNEISEKSEIFDDQFSVERPDGSNFTLKIRSTKLEDSAMYFCASSARMTGELFFGEGSRLTVL.